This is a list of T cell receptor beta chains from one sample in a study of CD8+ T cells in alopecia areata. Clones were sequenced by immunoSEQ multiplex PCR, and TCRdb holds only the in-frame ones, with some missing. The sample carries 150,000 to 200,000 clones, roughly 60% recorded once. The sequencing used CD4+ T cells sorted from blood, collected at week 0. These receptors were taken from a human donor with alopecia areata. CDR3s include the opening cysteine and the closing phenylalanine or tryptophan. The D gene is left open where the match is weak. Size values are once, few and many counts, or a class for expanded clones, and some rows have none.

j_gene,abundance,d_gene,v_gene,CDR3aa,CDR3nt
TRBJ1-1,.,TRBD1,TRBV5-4,CASSSGGQWGNTEAFF,TGTGCCAGCAGCTCAGGGGGCCAGTGGGGAAACACTGAAGCTTTCTTT
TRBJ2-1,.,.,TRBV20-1,CSHIGNEQFF,TGCAGTCACATTGGGAATGAGCAGTTCTTC
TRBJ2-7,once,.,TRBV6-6,CASRRGTYYEQYF,TGTGCCAGCAGACGCGGGACCTACTACGAGCAGTACTTC
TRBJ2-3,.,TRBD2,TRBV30,CAWSVQSGGVPSTDTQYF,TGTGCCTGGAGTGTACAAAGCGGGGGGGTACCTAGCACAGATACGCAGTATTTT
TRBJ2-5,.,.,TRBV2,CASSGGLQETQYF,TGTGCCAGCAGTGGGGGGCTCCAAGAGACCCAGTACTTC
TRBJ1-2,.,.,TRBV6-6,CAIHRVNYGYTF,TGTGCCATCCACAGAGTTAACTATGGCTACACCTTC
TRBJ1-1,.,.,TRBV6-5,CASSADMEAFF,TGTGCCAGCAGCGCCGACATGGAAGCTTTCTTT
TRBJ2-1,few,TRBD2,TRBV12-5,CASGPINGGARNEQFF,TGTGCTAGTGGACCCATAAACGGGGGGGCCAGGAATGAGCAGTTCTTC
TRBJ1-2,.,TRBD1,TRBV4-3,CASSQTPKGQSNYGYTF,TGCGCCAGCAGCCAAACCCCGAAGGGACAGTCTAACTATGGCTACACCTTC
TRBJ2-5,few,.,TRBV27,CASSLSRAGETQYF,TGTGCCAGCAGTTTGAGCAGGGCGGGAGAGACCCAGTACTTC
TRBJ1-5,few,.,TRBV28,CASSLADQPQHF,TGTGCCAGCAGTTTAGCAGATCAGCCCCAGCATTTT
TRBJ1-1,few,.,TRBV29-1,CSVPSGAEAFF,TGCAGCGTTCCCTCAGGGGCCGAAGCTTTCTTT
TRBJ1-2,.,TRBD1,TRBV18,CASSPTGQNYGYTF,TGTGCCAGCTCACCGACGGGACAGAACTATGGCTACACCTTC
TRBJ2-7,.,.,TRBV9,CASSVGGQGSYEQYF,TGTGCCAGCAGCGTAGGAGGACAAGGGTCCTACGAGCAGTACTTC
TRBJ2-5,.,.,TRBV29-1,CSVTILGETQYF,TGCAGCGTTACCATCCTGGGCGAGACCCAGTACTTC
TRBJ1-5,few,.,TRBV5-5,CASSSRENQPQHF,TGTGCCAGCAGCTCCCGGGAGAATCAGCCCCAGCATTTT
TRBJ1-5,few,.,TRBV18,CASSTILGPQHF,TGTGCCAGCTCAACCATCCTGGGACCCCAGCATTTT
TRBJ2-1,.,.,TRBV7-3,CASSPGWLGEQFF,TGTGCCAGCAGCCCAGGATGGTTGGGTGAGCAGTTCTTC
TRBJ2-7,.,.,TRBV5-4,CASSLSGWGEQYF,TGTGCCAGCAGCTTGTCTGGTTGGGGGGAGCAGTACTTC
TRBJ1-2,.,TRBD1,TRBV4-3,CASSQDISGQGYGYTF,TGCGCCAGCAGCCAAGATATTTCGGGACAGGGCTATGGCTACACCTTC
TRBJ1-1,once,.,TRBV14,CASSQETFLGPTEAFF,TGTGCCAGCAGCCAAGAGACATTCTTGGGGCCCACTGAAGCTTTCTTT
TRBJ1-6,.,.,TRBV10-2,CASSAAQGSPLHF,TGCGCCAGCAGTGCAGCACAGGGATCACCCCTCCACTTT
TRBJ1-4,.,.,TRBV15,CATSPPTGLSTGLFF,TGTGCCACCAGCCCCCCCACGGGTTTATCCACGGGGCTGTTTTTT
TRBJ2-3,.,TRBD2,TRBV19,CASSIDPGRADTQYF,TGTGCCAGTAGTATAGATCCAGGGAGGGCAGATACGCAGTATTTT
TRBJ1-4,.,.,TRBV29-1,CSVRTDRNEKLFF,TGCAGCGTTCGGACAGATAGAAATGAAAAACTGTTTTTT
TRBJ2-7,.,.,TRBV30,CAWRGGFEQYF,TGTGCCTGGAGAGGAGGGTTCGAGCAGTACTTC
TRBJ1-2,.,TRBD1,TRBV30,CAWRIRHRGGYTF,TGTGCCTGGAGGATCCGGCACAGGGGAGGCTACACCTTC
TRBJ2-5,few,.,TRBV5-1,CASSLGQETQYF,TGCGCCAGCAGCTTGGGTCAAGAGACCCAGTACTTC
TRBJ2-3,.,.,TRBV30,CAWSVEGTTSTDTQYF,TGTGCCTGGAGTGTGGAAGGGACAACTAGCACAGATACGCAGTATTTT
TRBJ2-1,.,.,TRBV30,CAWSWVVYNEQFF,TGTGCCTGGAGTTGGGTAGTCTACAATGAGCAGTTCTTC
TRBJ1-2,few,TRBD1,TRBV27,CASSGQGANNYGYTF,TGTGCCAGCAGTGGACAGGGGGCGAATAACTATGGCTACACCTTC
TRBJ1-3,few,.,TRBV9,CASSPGPGNTIYF,TGTGCCAGCAGCCCCGGGCCGGGAAACACCATATATTTT
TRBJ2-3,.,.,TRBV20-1,CSPQGSDTQYF,TGCAGTCCACAGGGTTCAGATACGCAGTATTTT
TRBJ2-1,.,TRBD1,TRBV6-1,CASSDGDRVRREQFF,TGTGCCAGCAGTGATGGGGACAGGGTTCGTCGGGAGCAGTTCTTC
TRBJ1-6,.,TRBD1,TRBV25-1,CASSAGTGGGSPLHF,TGTGCCAGCAGTGCTGGGACAGGGGGGGGTTCACCCCTCCACTTT
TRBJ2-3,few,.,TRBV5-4,CASSQGFERSTDTQYF,TGTGCCAGCAGCCAAGGTTTCGAGCGGAGCACAGATACGCAGTATTTT
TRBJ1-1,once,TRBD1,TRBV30,CAWEPGTGFEAFF,TGTGCCTGGGAACCGGGGACAGGGTTCGAGGCTTTCTTT
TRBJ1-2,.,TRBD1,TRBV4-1,CASSQPGTEANYGYTF,TGCGCCAGCAGCCAGCCAGGGACAGAAGCTAACTATGGCTACACCTTC
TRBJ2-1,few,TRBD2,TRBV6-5,CASTRGSGVDEQFF,TGTGCCAGCACCCGGGGTAGCGGGGTGGATGAGCAGTTCTTC
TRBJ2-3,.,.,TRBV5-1,CASSQSGRQAGDTQYF,TGCGCCAGCAGCCAATCTGGACGCCAAGCCGGCGATACGCAGTATTTT
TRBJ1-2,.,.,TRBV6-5,CASRPTANYGYTF,TGTGCCAGCAGGCCGACAGCTAACTATGGCTACACCTTC
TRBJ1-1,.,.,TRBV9,CASSSQAGNTEAFF,TGTGCCAGCAGCTCCCAGGCTGGGAACACTGAAGCTTTCTTT
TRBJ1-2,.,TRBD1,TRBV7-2,CASSLDRGLHGYTF,TGTGCCAGCAGCCTGGACAGGGGGCTTCATGGCTACACCTTC
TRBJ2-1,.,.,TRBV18,CASSPPDTYNEQFF,TGTGCCAGCTCACCACCCGATACCTACAATGAGCAGTTCTTC
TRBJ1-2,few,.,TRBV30,CAQWSEANYGYTF,TGTGCCCAGTGGTCTGAAGCTAACTATGGCTACACCTTC
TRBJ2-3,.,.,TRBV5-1,CASSLGGGGDTQYF,TGCGCCAGCAGCTTGGGGGGCGGTGGAGATACGCAGTATTTT
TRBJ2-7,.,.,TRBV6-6,CASSQGLFYEQYF,TGTGCCAGCAGCCAGGGTCTTTTCTACGAGCAGTACTTC
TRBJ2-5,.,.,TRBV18,CASSPSAEQSQYF,TGTGCCAGCTCACCCAGCGCTGAGCAGTCCCAGTACTTC
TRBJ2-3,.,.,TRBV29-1,CSVGGVFTDTQYF,TGCAGCGTTGGGGGGGTGTTCACAGATACGCAGTATTTT
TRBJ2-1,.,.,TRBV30,CAWSVLGTGNEQFF,TGTGCCTGGAGTGTACTGGGCACCGGCAATGAGCAGTTCTTC
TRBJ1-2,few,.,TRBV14,CASSPTVLSGYTF,TGTGCCAGCAGCCCGACAGTCCTCTCTGGCTACACCTTC
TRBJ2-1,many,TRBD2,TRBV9,CASSLVAGALAQFF,TGTGCCAGCAGCCTGGTAGCGGGGGCCCTCGCGCAGTTCTTC
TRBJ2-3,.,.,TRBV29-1,CSGDWTDRFSTDTQYF,TGCAGCGGGGACTGGACGGATAGATTTAGCACAGATACGCAGTATTTT
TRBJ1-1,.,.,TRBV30,CAWIGTLGPMNTEAFF,TGTGCCTGGATCGGGACCCTCGGCCCGATGAACACTGAAGCTTTCTTT
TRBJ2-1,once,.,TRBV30,CASQPPDNEQFF,TGTGCCTCTCAACCGCCTGACAATGAGCAGTTCTTC
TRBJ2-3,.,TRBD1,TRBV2,CASSRTGRSSTDTQYF,TGTGCCAGCAGTCGGACAGGGCGATCTAGCACAGATACGCAGTATTTT
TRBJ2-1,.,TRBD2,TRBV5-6,CASSSTGLAGGPYNEQFF,TGTGCCAGCAGCTCGACCGGACTAGCGGGGGGGCCTTACAATGAGCAGTTCTTC
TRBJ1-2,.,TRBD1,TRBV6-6,CATGDSSYGYTF,TGTGCCACCGGGGACAGCAGCTATGGCTACACCTTC
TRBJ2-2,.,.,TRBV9,CASSAGLRNTGELFF,TGTGCCAGCAGCGCGGGACTCCGGAACACCGGGGAGCTGTTTTTT
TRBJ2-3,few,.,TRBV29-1,CSVAVGDTQYF,TGCAGCGTTGCCGTTGGTGATACGCAGTATTTT